Listed below are T cell receptor beta chains from one sample, sequenced in a study of blood T cells in healthy people across ages. TCRdb ran MiXCR on the 5' RACE reads and lists one entry per CDR3 protein. The repertoire holds 450,000 to 600,000 distinct CDR3 sequences, with approximately 26% as singletons. These same records also appear under a second study, on T cells of mothers and their children.

The sequenced sample consisted of blood. The receptors come from a boy younger than 10 in good health. Each CDR3 is given with its conserved first and last residue. The order of the fields is D gene, clone size, J gene, V gene, CDR3 DNA, CDR3 protein. D genes are given only for firm matches. Size is stated for part of the rows, as once, few or many counts, or as a class when the clone is expanded.

D gene: TRBD1; clone size: few; J gene: TRBJ2-7; V gene: TRBV6-5; CDR3 DNA: TGTGCCAGCAGAACGACAGGGGACCTCCCCTACGAGCAGTACTTC; CDR3 protein: CASRTTGDLPYEQYF
D gene: TRBD2; clone size: -; J gene: TRBJ2-1; V gene: TRBV12-3/TRBV12-4; CDR3 DNA: TGTGCCAGCACCCTGGGGCTAGCGGGAGGTCCTGGGCAGTTCTTC; CDR3 protein: CASTLGLAGGPGQFF
D gene: -; clone size: few; J gene: TRBJ1-2; V gene: TRBV18; CDR3 DNA: TGTGCCAGCTCACCACAAGGCAGGTCTGGCTACACCTTC; CDR3 protein: CASSPQGRSGYTF
D gene: TRBD1; clone size: -; J gene: TRBJ2-7; V gene: TRBV29-1; CDR3 DNA: TGCAGCGCAGGACAGGTGGGGGCATCTGGGCCCTACGAGCAGTACTTC; CDR3 protein: CSAGQVGASGPYEQYF
D gene: TRBD2; clone size: -; J gene: TRBJ2-7; V gene: TRBV20-1; CDR3 DNA: TGCAGTGCTAGACCGTTCCGGGGACTACCCTACGAGCAGTACTTC; CDR3 protein: CSARPFRGLPYEQYF
D gene: TRBD1; clone size: -; J gene: TRBJ2-7; V gene: TRBV5-1; CDR3 DNA: TGCGCCAGCAGCGCCGGGACAGGGGAATACGAGCAGTACTTC; CDR3 protein: CASSAGTGEYEQYF
D gene: -; clone size: -; J gene: TRBJ2-7; V gene: TRBV7-2; CDR3 DNA: TGTGCCAGCAGCCGGGGACTCAATCCCTACGAGCAGTACTTC; CDR3 protein: CASSRGLNPYEQYF
D gene: -; clone size: -; J gene: TRBJ2-7; V gene: TRBV27; CDR3 DNA: TGTGCCAGCAGTTTACGCAGGGGAGTCTCCTACGAGCAGTACTTC; CDR3 protein: CASSLRRGVSYEQYF
D gene: -; clone size: -; J gene: TRBJ1-2; V gene: TRBV10-3; CDR3 DNA: TGTGCCATAGGTCAGGGACCTAACTATGGCTACACCTTC; CDR3 protein: CAIGQGPNYGYTF
D gene: -; clone size: -; J gene: TRBJ2-7; V gene: TRBV20-1; CDR3 DNA: TGCAGTGCTAGTCCGAGACAGGTCGTATACGGGCAGTACTTC; CDR3 protein: CSASPRQVVYGQYF
D gene: -; clone size: few; J gene: TRBJ2-7; V gene: TRBV27; CDR3 DNA: TGTGCCAGCAGTTTTAGGCAGGGGGGCGACGAGCAGTACTTC; CDR3 protein: CASSFRQGGDEQYF
D gene: TRBD1; clone size: few; J gene: TRBJ2-2; V gene: TRBV9; CDR3 DNA: TGTGCCAGCAGCGTCGGGACAGGGCCACATCACACCGGGGAGCTGTTTTTT; CDR3 protein: CASSVGTGPHHTGELFF
D gene: TRBD2; clone size: -; J gene: TRBJ2-1; V gene: TRBV7-9; CDR3 DNA: TGTGCCAGCAGAACCTTGGCTAGCGGGAGCTCCTACAATGAGCAGTTCTTC; CDR3 protein: CASRTLASGSSYNEQFF
D gene: -; clone size: few; J gene: TRBJ1-2; V gene: TRBV7-6; CDR3 DNA: TGTGCCAGCACCAAAGGACCTATGGGGCCAGGCTACACCTTC; CDR3 protein: CASTKGPMGPGYTF
D gene: -; clone size: few; J gene: TRBJ2-7; V gene: TRBV11-2; CDR3 DNA: TGTGCCAGCAGCCCCCCTGCCCGTGCGAGAACTCCCTACGAGCAGTACTTC; CDR3 protein: CASSPPARARTPYEQYF
D gene: TRBD2; clone size: few; J gene: TRBJ2-7; V gene: TRBV7-4; CDR3 DNA: TGTGCCAGCAGCTTAGCAGGGACTAGCGGGGGGCCGGAGTACTTC; CDR3 protein: CASSLAGTSGGPEYF
D gene: -; clone size: few; J gene: TRBJ2-5; V gene: TRBV7-7; CDR3 DNA: TGTGCCAGCAGCCCAAGGTTGTACAGGGCGGAGACCCAGTACTTC; CDR3 protein: CASSPRLYRAETQYF